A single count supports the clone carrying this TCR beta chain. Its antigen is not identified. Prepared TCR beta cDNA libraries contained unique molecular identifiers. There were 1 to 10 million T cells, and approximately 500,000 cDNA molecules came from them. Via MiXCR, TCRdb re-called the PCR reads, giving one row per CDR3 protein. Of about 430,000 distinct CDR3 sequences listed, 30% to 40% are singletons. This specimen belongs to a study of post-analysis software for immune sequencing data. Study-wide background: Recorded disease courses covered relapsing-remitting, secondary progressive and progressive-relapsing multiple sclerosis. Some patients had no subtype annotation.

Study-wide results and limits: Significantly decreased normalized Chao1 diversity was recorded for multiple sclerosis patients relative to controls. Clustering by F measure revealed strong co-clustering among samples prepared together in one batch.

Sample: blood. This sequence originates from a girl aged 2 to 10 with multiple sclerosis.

The DNA of the CDR3 is TGCAGTGCTATCATAGCTAGCGGGGGGGCATTAGAGACCCAGTACTTC. It specifies CSAIIASGGALETQYF. This chain uses TRBV20-1 with TRBJ2-5; TRBD2 matches 12 bases. Germline loops: CDR1 DFQATT, CDR2 SNEGSKA (reference sequence). CDR3 length: 16 residues. J was trimmed by 4 bases and V by 4 bases; bases with no gene match: 10.